This TCR beta chain derives from a study of radiotherapy plus CTLA-4 blockade in lung cancer. Background on the study: Patients showed objective responses in about 20% of cases and disease control in under 40%.

On this clone itself: What it recognizes is unknown.

Findings and caveats of the study: Interferon-beta and early blood T cell clone dynamics reportedly predicted response best. In blood, after radiotherapy plus ipilimumab, tumor-derived TCR clones expanded.

The CDR3 runs to 20 residues. Measured with immunoSEQ multiplex PCR; TCRdb has only the in-frame clones, and not every one. The sample gives about 46,000 clones, 75% to 85% of which show up once; 8.5% is in the top ten. The sequence was collected from a human donor with non-small cell lung cancer who had a complete response to radiotherapy plus ipilimumab. Sequences were derived from peripheral blood, sampled from a patient treated with radiotherapy plus ipilimumab. The J gene is TRBJ1-5, the V gene TRBV1. TRBV1 is assigned pseudogene status. CDR3 sequence (DNA): TGCACCAGCTTACTACGTGGGGTTAGAACAGCGGATCGAAGCAATCAGCCCCAGCATTTT. This gives the protein CTSLLRGVRTADRSNQPQHF.